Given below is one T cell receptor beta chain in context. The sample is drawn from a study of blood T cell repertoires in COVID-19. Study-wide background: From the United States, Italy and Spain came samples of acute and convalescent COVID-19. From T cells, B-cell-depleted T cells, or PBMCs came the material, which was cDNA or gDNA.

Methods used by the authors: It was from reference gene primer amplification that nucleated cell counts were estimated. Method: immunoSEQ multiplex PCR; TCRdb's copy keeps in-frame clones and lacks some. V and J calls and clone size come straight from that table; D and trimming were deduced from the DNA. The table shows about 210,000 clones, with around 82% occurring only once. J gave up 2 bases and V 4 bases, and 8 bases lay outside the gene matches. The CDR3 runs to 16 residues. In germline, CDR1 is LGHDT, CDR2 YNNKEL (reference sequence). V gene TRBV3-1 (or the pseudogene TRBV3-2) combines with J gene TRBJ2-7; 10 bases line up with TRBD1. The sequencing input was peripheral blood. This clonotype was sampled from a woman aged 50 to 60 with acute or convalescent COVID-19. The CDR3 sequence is CASSRHAGTGAYEQYF. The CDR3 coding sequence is TGTGCCAGCAGCCGCCACGCCGGGACAGGGGCCTACGAGCAGTACTTC.